These T cell receptor beta chains were read from a single sample in a study of identical twins. In TCRdb, the 5' RACE reads were re-called with MiXCR into one record per CDR3 protein. This repertoire shows roughly 1.6 million distinct CDR3 sequences, around 29% found once; its top ten account for roughly 0.3%. Source material: cord blood. All receptors derive from a newborn girl in good health. Both conserved end residues are part of each CDR3. D genes are given only for firm matches. Clone size is stated in some rows and not others, as once, few, many or a class when expanded.

d_gene	j_gene	v_gene	len	abundance	CDR3aa	CDR3nt
-	TRBJ2-3	TRBV7-2	16	few	CASSPGGTADTDTQYF	TGTGCCAGCAGCCCGGGTGGGACCGCGGACACAGATACGCAGTATTTT
-	TRBJ2-1	TRBV21-1	14	-	CALKHARSYNEQFF	TGTGCTCTAAAGCACGCCCGCTCCTACAATGAGCAGTTCTTC
-	TRBJ1-1	TRBV12-3/TRBV12-4	15	-	CASSFYGVSHTEAFF	TGTGCCAGCAGTTTCTATGGGGTATCCCACACTGAAGCTTTCTTT
-	TRBJ1-1	TRBV7-2	13	-	CASTFWDNTEAFF	TGTGCCAGCACCTTCTGGGACAACACTGAAGCTTTCTTT
TRBD2	TRBJ2-4	TRBV20-1	15	-	CSAGAGVGAKNIQYF	TGCAGTGCTGGAGCGGGAGTAGGAGCCAAAAACATTCAGTACTTC
-	TRBJ2-3	TRBV15	14	-	CATSLAKGTDTQYF	TGTGCCACCAGCTTAGCGAAAGGCACAGATACGCAGTATTTT
TRBD2	TRBJ2-7	TRBV6-2/TRBV6-3	15	-	CASSSLVAGPYEQYF	TGTGCCAGCAGTTCCCTGGTAGCGGGACCTTACGAGCAGTACTTC
-	TRBJ2-7	TRBV3-1	15	few	CASSQEGFLSYEQYF	TGTGCCAGCAGCCAAGAGGGTTTCCTCTCCTACGAGCAGTACTTC
TRBD2	TRBJ2-1	TRBV10-3	16	few	CAISESTSGGSNEQFF	TGTGCCATCAGTGAGTCGACTAGCGGGGGTAGCAATGAGCAGTTCTTC
-	TRBJ2-7	TRBV12-3/TRBV12-4	13	many	CASSFAVNYEQYF	TGTGCCAGCAGTTTTGCAGTGAACTACGAGCAGTACTTC
-	TRBJ1-4	TRBV15	13	-	CATSGGANEKLFF	TGTGCCACCAGCGGGGGGGCTAATGAAAAACTGTTTTTT
TRBD1	TRBJ2-5	TRBV20-1	15	-	CSVKRTGLYLKTQYF	TGCAGTGTTAAAAGGACAGGGCTCTACCTTAAGACCCAGTACTTC
TRBD2	TRBJ2-3	TRBV2	16	few	CASSRSLLAGTDTQYF	TGTGCCAGCAGCCGTTCCTTACTAGCGGGGACAGATACGCAGTATTTT
TRBD1	TRBJ2-7	TRBV6-2/TRBV6-3	16	-	CASSFRWTGRAYEQYF	TGTGCCAGCAGTTTCCGATGGACAGGGAGAGCCTACGAGCAGTACTTC
-	TRBJ2-5	TRBV21-1	15	few	CASSKEVGDRNEQYF	TGTGCCAGCAGCAAAGAAGTCGGAGACCGCAATGAGCAGTACTTC
-	TRBJ2-7	TRBV5-1	13	-	CASSLSFPYEQYF	TGCGCCAGCAGCTTAAGTTTCCCCTACGAGCAGTACTTC
TRBD2	TRBJ2-1	TRBV3-1	18	-	CASSQEGRLAGLTNEQFF	TGTGCCAGCAGCCAAGAAGGGAGACTAGCGGGACTAACCAATGAGCAGTTCTTC
TRBD2	TRBJ2-1	TRBV4-1	18	few	CASSHSDPLAGGNNEQFF	TGCGCCAGCAGCCACTCAGACCCTCTAGCGGGAGGAAACAATGAGCAGTTCTTC
TRBD2	TRBJ2-7	TRBV25-1	15	many	CASSPRLAGVWEQYF	TGTGCCAGCAGTCCTCGACTAGCGGGAGTGTGGGAGCAGTACTTC
-	TRBJ2-2	TRBV6-4	17	few	CASSDSGRPWNTGELFF	TGTGCCAGCAGTGACTCTGGGAGGCCGTGGAACACCGGGGAGCTGTTTTTT
-	TRBJ1-4	TRBV7-8	16	-	CASSLGEWGTNEKLFF	TGTGCCAGCAGCTTAGGGGAGTGGGGGACTAATGAAAAACTGTTTTTT
-	TRBJ2-3	TRBV6-5	15	-	CASSYGDSYTDTQYF	TGTGCCAGCAGTTACGGGGACTCATACACAGATACGCAGTATTTT
TRBD2	TRBJ2-1	TRBV5-6	13	-	CASAPGTTPRQFF	TGTGCCAGCGCCCCCGGGACTACTCCTCGGCAGTTCTTC
TRBD2	TRBJ2-5	TRBV4-1	15	many	CASSRRLADQETQYF	TGTGCCAGCTCACGACGACTAGCCGATCAAGAGACCCAGTACTTC
-	TRBJ1-2	TRBV20-1	14	few	CSARDRGDTQGYTF	TGCAGTGCTAGAGATCGAGGGGACACCCAGGGGTACACCTTC
-	TRBJ2-4	TRBV21-1	16	-	CASSKVNREVENIQYF	TGTGCCAGCAGCAAAGTAAACAGGGAAGTCGAAAACATTCAGTACTTC
TRBD2	TRBJ2-3	TRBV20-1	16	-	CSARALRGGNTDTQYF	TGCAGTGCTAGGGCCCTCCGGGGGGGTAACACAGATACGCAGTATTTT
-	TRBJ1-2	TRBV4-1	13	few	CASSQDHGDGYTF	TGCGCCAGCAGCCAAGATCACGGAGATGGCTACACCTTC
-	TRBJ1-2	TRBV20-1	14	-	CSARRGRRNYGYTF	TGCAGTGCTAGACGGGGCAGGAGAAACTATGGCTACACCTTC
-	TRBJ2-7	TRBV5-1	14	many	CASSFGLRNYEQYF	TGCGCCAGCAGCTTCGGACTACGAAATTACGAGCAGTACTTC
-	TRBJ2-7	TRBV7-2	14	few	CASSLAIGLYEQYF	TGTGCCAGCAGCTTAGCTATCGGGTTGTACGAGCAGTACTTC
-	TRBJ1-6	TRBV27	13	-	CASSFWVSSPLHF	TGTGCCAGCAGTTTTTGGGTTAGTTCACCCCTCCACTTT
-	TRBJ1-2	TRBV11-2	13	few	CASSVGLNYGYTF	TGTGCCAGCAGCGTCGGACTTAACTATGGCTACACCTTC
-	TRBJ1-2	TRBV27	14	-	CASSLSGSHYGYTF	TGTGCCAGCAGTTTATCAGGGTCTCACTATGGCTACACCTTC
-	TRBJ2-1	TRBV4-1	17	many	CASSQGQILTRYNEQFF	TGCGCCAGCAGCCAAGGGCAGATTCTCACACGGTACAATGAGCAGTTCTTC
-	TRBJ1-4	TRBV20-1	13	few	CSASDAKSGKLFF	TGCAGCGCGTCGGACGCTAAGTCGGGAAAACTGTTTTTT
TRBD2	TRBJ2-1	TRBV20-1	13	few	CSARDLGGRKQFF	TGCAGTGCTAGAGATCTGGGCGGGAGGAAGCAGTTCTTC
-	TRBJ2-7	TRBV28	15	few	CASSPEGLVSYEQYF	TGTGCCAGCAGCCCCGAGGGACTTGTCTCCTACGAGCAGTACTTC
-	TRBJ1-4	TRBV2	13	few	CASSRDINEKLFF	TGTGCCAGCAGTCGGGACATTAATGAAAAACTGTTTTTT
-	TRBJ1-2	TRBV20-1	15	-	CSARDQGDNRVGYTF	TGCAGTGCTAGAGACCAAGGGGACAACAGGGTTGGCTACACCTTC